The 26 T cell receptor beta chains listed next were all sequenced from one sample in a study of early T cells in non-severe SARS-CoV-2 infection. TCRdb redid the calling of the 5' RACE reads with MiXCR, one entry per CDR3 protein. The sample yields about 30,000 distinct CDR3 sequences, about 6% seen once. The sample taken for sequencing was whole blood. Receptors originate from an adult who was a healthcare worker with PCR-confirmed SARS-CoV-2 infection or an uninfected control (not recorded which).

This clonotype was detected a few times. The chain links TRBV12-3 or TRBV12-4 to TRBJ1-4; TRBD1 matches 9 bases. The CDR3 runs to 14 residues. Losses at the gene ends were 7 bases for V and 6 bases for J; bases not matched to a gene: 6. CDR3 DNA: TGTGCCAGCACCCCGGGACAGGGATATGAAAAACTGTTTTTT. Protein sequence: CASTPGQGYEKLFF.

In its sample, this clonotype was seen a few times. CDR3: CASSPLSGGELFF. The DNA for the CDR3 is TGTGCCAGCAGCCCCCTATCGGGCGGGGAGCTGTTTTTT. V and J are TRBV7-6 and TRBJ2-2; D not certain. V was pared by 5 bases and J by 7 bases, with 11 bases between. Germline CDR1 reads SGHVS; CDR2 reads FNYEAQ. The CDR3 contains 13 residues.

V usage is TRBV6-6 and J usage is TRBJ2-7, with 9 positions matching TRBD2. J gave up 6 bases and V 5 bases, and 2 bases lay outside the gene matches. This CDR3 is 12 amino acids long. Germline V CDR1 and CDR2: MNHNY, SVGAGI (reference sequence). CDR3 nucleotides: TGTGCCAGCAGTACAGCGGGGGGCGAGCAGTACTTC. This encodes CASSTAGGEQYF.

This clonotype was seen a handful of times. The chain combines TRBV12-3 or TRBV12-4 with TRBJ2-5; 7 bases align to TRBD1. The CDR3 covers 14 residues. V lost 3 bases, J lost 5 bases, and 6 bases stayed unmatched. In DNA form, the CDR3 reads TGTGCCAGCAGTTTCCAGGGGGTTAAGGAGACCCAGTACTTC. It codes for CASSFQGVKETQYF.

The rearrangement joins TRBV11-2 to TRBJ1-6, with a possible D match to TRBD1 (5 bases). The CDR3 totals 14 residues. The germline V gene encodes CDR1 SGHAT and CDR2 FQNNGV. The germline V and J ends were trimmed by 5 bases and 9 bases, with 14 bases remaining between them. As DNA, the CDR3 is TGTGCCAGCAGCCGAGACAGCGAGATTTCACCCCTCCACTTT. Translating gives CASSRDSEISPLHF. The full variable domain, completed using reference TRBV11-2 and TRBJ1-6, is EAGVAQSPRYKIIEKRQSVAFWCNPISGHATLYWYQQILGQGPKLLIQFQNNGVVDDSQLPKDRFSAERLKGVDSTLKIQPAKLEDSAVYLCASSRDSEISPLHFGNGTRLTVT.

This clonotype was counted ten times or more. The genes are TRBV20-1 and TRBJ2-3; D possibly uses TRBD1 or TRBD2 (5 bases each). Per the germline V gene, CDR1 is DFQATT and CDR2 is SNEGSKA (reference sequence). The CDR3 sequence is 14 residues long. V gave up 1 base and J gave up 4 bases, with 12 bases separating them. The CDR3 reads CSARGSGQSDTQYF. CDR3 nucleotide sequence: TGCAGTGCTAGAGGATCGGGGCAATCAGATACGCAGTATTTT.

This clonotype was observed many times. V gene TRBV6-2 or TRBV6-3 combines with J gene TRBJ2-7, with D tentatively TRBD2 (6 bases). Trimming pared 2 bases from V and 3 bases from J, leaving 11 bases between. The CDR3 consists of 14 residues. From germline, CDR1 is MNHEY and CDR2 SVGEGT. The CDR3, as DNA: TGTGCCAGCAGTTACCTGACGGAGGGCTACGAGCAGTACTTC. Translated: CASSYLTEGYEQYF.

This clonotype was seen repeatedly, ten times or more. The chain has TRBV5-4 and TRBJ2-1; D call uncertain. The CDR3 length is 14 residues. Germline V gene lookup returns CDR1 SGHNT and CDR2 YYREEE (reference sequence). Trimming cost V 1 base and J 7 bases, with 12 bases left between them. CDR3 in DNA: TGTGCCAGCAGCTTGTATCGGGCTGGAAATGAGCAGTTCTTC. It translates to CASSLYRAGNEQFF.

The chain is built from TRBV4-2 and TRBJ2-5; no reliable D call. CDR3 size: 14 residues. The ends were cut back, 3 bases at V and 1 base at J, with 9 bases in the middle. In germline, CDR1 is LGHNA, CDR2 YNFKEQ. CDR3 coding DNA: TGTGCCAGCAGCCACGAGGAGACCCAAGAGACCCAGTACTTC. This encodes CASSHEETQETQYF.

This clonotype was seen many times. The V gene is TRBV12-3 or TRBV12-4, the J gene TRBJ1-5, with D perhaps TRBD1 (6 bases). The V end was cut by 0 bases, the J end by 6 bases, with 12 bases between. The CDR3 extends over 15 amino acids. In nucleotides, the CDR3 is TGTGCCAGCAGTTTAGCAAACAGGGATTTTCAGCCCCAGCATTTT. Protein: CASSLANRDFQPQHF.

This clonotype turned up a few times. The genes are TRBV20-1 and TRBJ2-1; 7 nucleotides match TRBD1. Trimming cost V 6 bases and J 3 bases; bases outside gene matches: 8. This CDR3 comprises 14 residues. Germline V gene data show CDR1 as DFQATT and CDR2 as SNEGSKA (reference sequence). For the CDR3, the DNA is TGCAGTGCCAGAACCGGGACAGTCTACAATGAGCAGTTCTTC. It translates to CSARTGTVYNEQFF.

This clonotype was detected many times. CDR3 residues: CASSFPTTDIRSNQPQHF. DNA of the CDR3: TGTGCCAGCAGCTTCCCTACCACCGACATTCGTAGCAATCAGCCCCAGCATTTT. The V call is TRBV7-9, the J call TRBJ1-5; D not certain. Trimming removed 3 bases from V and 0 bases from J, with 18 bases in between. Germline assignment: CDR1 SEHNR and CDR2 FQNEAQ (reference sequence). The CDR3 is 18 amino acids.

In its sample, this clonotype was seen many times. The CDR3 spells CSVVGRLNTEAFF. Here the CDR3 DNA reads TGCAGCGTTGTAGGGAGGCTGAACACTGAAGCTTTCTTT. The chain is built from TRBV29-1 and TRBJ1-1; D unclear. Germline V gene sequence: CDR1 SQVTM, CDR2 ANQGSEA. This CDR3 is built from 13 residues. Trimming left V 4 bases short and J 0 bases short, with 9 bases between.

This clonotype was counted at least ten times. The gene calls are TRBV28 and TRBJ1-2, with 11 bases matching TRBD1. CDR1 and CDR2 from the germline V gene are MDHEN and SYDVKM. CDR3 length equals 15 residues. Germline trimming cut 5 bases from V and 2 bases from J; bases unmatched to any gene: 4. The CDR3 DNA sequence: TGTGCCAGCAGTCGGGACAGGGGGGAGAACTATGGCTACACCTTC. It is translated as CASSRDRGENYGYTF.

This clonotype was recorded at least ten times. The chain recombines TRBV28 with TRBJ1-1; 11 positions match TRBD1. After removal of 7 bases from V and 7 bases from J, the junction contained 11 bases not matched to a gene. This CDR3 contains 15 residues. Germline V gives CDR1 MDHEN, CDR2 SYDVKM. CDR3 nucleotides: TGTGCCAGCAAATCCGGGACAGGGGGTAACGATGAAGCTTTCTTT. Translated, it gives CASKSGTGGNDEAFF.

The J gene is TRBJ1-4, the V gene TRBV4-3; D is undetermined. There are 12 residues in the CDR3. Germline CDR1 LGHNA, CDR2 YSLEER. V dropped 2 bases and J dropped 8 bases, with 6 bases sitting between them. The CDR3: CASSQTGEKLFF. Written as DNA, the CDR3 is TGCGCCAGCAGCCAAACGGGGGAAAAACTGTTTTTT.

This clonotype showed up many times. The rearrangement joins TRBV30 to TRBJ1-1; a possible D gene is TRBD1 (5 bases). Trimming cost V 3 bases and J 7 bases, with 21 bases left between them. The CDR3 loop spans 15 amino acids. Germline CDR1 is GTSNPN and CDR2 is SVGIG (reference sequence). The CDR3 DNA sequence: TGTGCCTGGAGCCCCACCGCAGGGCCCTCGTTTGAAGCTTTCTTT. It translates to CAWSPTAGPSFEAFF.

This clonotype was seen repeatedly, ten times or more. The gene calls are TRBV28 and TRBJ2-5; tentative D call: TRBD1 (6 bases). Between the trimmed V and J ends, which lost 7 bases and 3 bases, there was a span of 18 bases. The CDR3 is made up of 15 amino acids. Germline V gene sequence: CDR1 MDHEN, CDR2 SYDVKM. CDR3 region: CASTDRPTGEETQYF. The CDR3 nucleotides read TGTGCCAGCACCGACCGGCCGACAGGTGAAGAGACCCAGTACTTC.

The sample holds many counts of this clonotype. This chain joins TRBV6-6 and TRBJ1-4; 7 bases are shared with TRBD1. The CDR3 length is 15 residues. Germline V gene sequence: CDR1 MNHNY, CDR2 SVGAGI (reference sequence). Germline trimming cut 5 bases from V and 6 bases from J; bases unmatched to any gene: 9. DNA of the CDR3: TGTGCCAGCAGTGCGTACAGGGGTGGCTATGAAAAACTGTTTTTT. It codes for CASSAYRGGYEKLFF.

This clonotype appeared many times. This chain links TRBV12-5 with TRBJ1-5; possibly TRBD1 for D (6 bases). The germline V and J ends were trimmed by 6 bases and 2 bases, with 14 bases remaining between them. Germline CDR1 is LGHNT and CDR2 is FRNRAP. The CDR3 contains 15 residues. As DNA, the CDR3 is TGTGCTAGTGGCCCTACAGGGAAAGGCAATCAGCCCCAGCATTTT. This translates into CASGPTGKGNQPQHF. Drawing the rest from reference TRBV12-5 and TRBJ1-5, the complete variable domain is DARVTQTPRHKVTEMGQEVTMRCQPILGHNTVFWYRQTMMQGLELLAYFRNRAPLDDSGMPKDRFSAEMPDATLATLKIQPSEPRDSAVYFCASGPTGKGNQPQHFGDGTRLSIL.

This clonotype was counted at least ten times. The chain is built from TRBV6-5 and TRBJ1-2, with TRBD1 as a possible D gene (5 bases). Looked up from germline, CDR1 is MNHEY and CDR2 is SVGAGI. This CDR3 has 15 residues. V was shortened by 6 bases and J by 3 bases, with 17 bases between the two germline ends. CDR3 DNA: TGTGCCAGCAGCCAGGACACTCCAAGGGACTATGGCTACACCTTC. It translates to CASSQDTPRDYGYTF.

Worth noting for this clonotype: At one of its ends the junction is not consistent with the germline gene, which may arise from a read error. The chain recombines TRBV11-2 with TRBJ1-1, with TRBD1 as a possible D gene (6 bases). The CDR3 spans 14 residues. CDR1 is SGHAT, CDR2 FQNNGV, per germline. CDR3 bases: TGTGTCAGCAGCTTAGGATCAGGGGTCACTGAAGCTTTCTTT. This gives the protein CVSSLGSGVTEAFF.

This clonotype was counted many times. The chain has TRBV18 and TRBJ1-2; no clear D. The germline CDR1 and CDR2 sequences are KGHSH and LQKENI. The ends were cut back, 2 bases at V and 0 bases at J, with 13 bases in the middle. The CDR3 extends over 16 amino acids. The CDR3 bases are TGTGCCAGCTCACCAAGGGCGGACCTATCTAACTATGGCTACACCTTC. It translates to CASSPRADLSNYGYTF.

This clonotype was detected many times. The chain uses TRBV11-2 and TRBJ1-6; no definite D call. This CDR3 contains 14 residues. Germline CDR1 SGHAT, CDR2 FQNNGV. V lost 5 bases, J lost 5 bases, and 10 bases lay in between. DNA for the CDR3: TGTGCCAGCAGCCACAGAGGAAATAATTCACCCCTCCACTTT. It yields the protein CASSHRGNNSPLHF.

This clonotype has ten or more counts. The V and J genes are TRBV28 and TRBJ2-1, with D tentatively TRBD2 (6 bases). The CDR3 length is 17 residues. V gave up 3 bases and J gave up 0 bases, with 15 bases separating them. Germline assignment: CDR1 MDHEN and CDR2 SYDVKM. CDR3 in amino acids: CASSFPRRGDSYNEQFF. CDR3 in DNA: TGTGCCAGCAGTTTCCCCCGCCGCGGGGACTCCTACAATGAGCAGTTCTTC.

This clonotype was seen many times. The V and J genes are TRBV11-2 and TRBJ2-3; possible D gene TRBD1, 5 bases. The germline V and J ends were trimmed by 0 bases and 7 bases, with 14 bases remaining between them. Germline V CDR1 and CDR2: SGHAT, FQNNGV. The CDR3 consists of 15 residues. Here the CDR3 reads CASSLDRSGRYTQYF. The CDR3 region has the DNA TGTGCCAGCAGCTTAGATCGGTCAGGGCGATATACGCAGTATTTT.